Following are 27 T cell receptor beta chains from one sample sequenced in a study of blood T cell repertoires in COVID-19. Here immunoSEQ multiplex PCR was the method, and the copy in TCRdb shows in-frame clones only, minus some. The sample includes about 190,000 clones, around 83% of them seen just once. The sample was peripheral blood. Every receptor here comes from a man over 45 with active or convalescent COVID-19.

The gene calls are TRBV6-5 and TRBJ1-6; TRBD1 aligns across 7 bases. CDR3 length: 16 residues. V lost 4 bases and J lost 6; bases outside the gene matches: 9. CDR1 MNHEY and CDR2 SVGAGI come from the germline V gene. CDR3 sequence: CASSSTGSTINSPLHF. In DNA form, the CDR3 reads TGTGCCAGCAGTTCGACAGGGAGCACCATTAATTCACCCCTCCACTTT.

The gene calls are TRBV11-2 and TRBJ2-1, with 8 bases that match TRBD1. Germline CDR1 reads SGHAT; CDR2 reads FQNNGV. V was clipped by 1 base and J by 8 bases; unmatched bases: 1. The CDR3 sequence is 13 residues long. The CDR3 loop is CASSLGQGYEQFF. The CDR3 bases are TGTGCCAGCAGCTTAGGACAGGGGTATGAGCAGTTCTTC.

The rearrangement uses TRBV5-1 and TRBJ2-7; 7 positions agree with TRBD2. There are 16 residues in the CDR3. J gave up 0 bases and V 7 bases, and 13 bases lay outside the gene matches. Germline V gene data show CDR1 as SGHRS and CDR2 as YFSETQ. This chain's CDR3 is CASRPDSGLSSYEQYF. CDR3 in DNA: TGCGCCAGCCGCCCAGATAGCGGGTTGAGCTCCTACGAGCAGTACTTC.

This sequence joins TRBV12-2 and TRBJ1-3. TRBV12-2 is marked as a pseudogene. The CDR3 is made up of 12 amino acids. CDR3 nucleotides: TGTGCAAGTCGCTGGTTGCGGAACACCATATATTTT. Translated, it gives CASRWLRNTIYF.

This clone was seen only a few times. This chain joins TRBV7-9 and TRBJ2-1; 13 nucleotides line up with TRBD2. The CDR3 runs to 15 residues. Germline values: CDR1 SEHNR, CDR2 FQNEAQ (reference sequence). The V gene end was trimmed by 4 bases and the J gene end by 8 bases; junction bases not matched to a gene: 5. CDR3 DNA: TGTGCCAGCAGCTCCGCTGGACTAGCGGGGGATGAGCAGTTCTTC. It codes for CASSSAGLAGDEQFF.

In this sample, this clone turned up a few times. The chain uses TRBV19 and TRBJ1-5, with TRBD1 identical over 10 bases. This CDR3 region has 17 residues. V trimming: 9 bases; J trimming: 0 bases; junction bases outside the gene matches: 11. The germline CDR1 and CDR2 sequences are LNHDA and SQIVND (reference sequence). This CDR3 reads CASISGTGVYSNQPQHF. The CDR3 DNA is TGTGCCAGCATTTCCGGGACAGGGGTATATAGCAATCAGCCCCAGCATTTT.

CDR3 coding DNA: TGTGCCACCAGTGATCCACCAGGGACAGGGGTCCCAGATACGCAGTATTTT. It encodes CATSDPPGTGVPDTQYF. The J gene is TRBJ2-3, the V gene TRBV24-1; TRBD1 aligns across 10 bases. Unmatched junction bases numbered 9, after V lost 3 bases and J lost 4 bases. This CDR3 has 17 residues. Germline CDR1 and CDR2: KGHDR and SFDVKD.

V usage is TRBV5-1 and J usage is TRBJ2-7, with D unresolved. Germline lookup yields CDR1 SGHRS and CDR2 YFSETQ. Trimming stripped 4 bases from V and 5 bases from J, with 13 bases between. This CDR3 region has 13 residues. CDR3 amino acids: CASSPAPRDEQYF. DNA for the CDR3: TGCGCCAGCAGCCCAGCTCCTCGGGACGAGCAGTACTTC.

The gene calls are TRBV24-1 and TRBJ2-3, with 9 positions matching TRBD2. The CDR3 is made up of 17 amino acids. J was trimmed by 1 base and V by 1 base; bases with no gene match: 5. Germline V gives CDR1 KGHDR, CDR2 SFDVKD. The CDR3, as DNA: TGTGCCACCAGTGATTTTAAGCGGGGGGCGGGCACAGATACGCAGTATTTT. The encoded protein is CATSDFKRGAGTDTQYF.

The CDR3 DNA sequence: TGTGCCAGCTCCGGGACATCCTCCTACAATGAGCAGTTCTTC. Residues: CASSGTSSYNEQFF. The chain joins TRBV6-5 to TRBJ2-1; maybe TRBD1 (6 bases). CDR3 length: 14 residues. CDR1 and CDR2 from the germline V gene are MNHEY and SVGAGI. Trimming shortened V by 8 bases and J by 0 bases, and 11 bases separated the two germline ends.

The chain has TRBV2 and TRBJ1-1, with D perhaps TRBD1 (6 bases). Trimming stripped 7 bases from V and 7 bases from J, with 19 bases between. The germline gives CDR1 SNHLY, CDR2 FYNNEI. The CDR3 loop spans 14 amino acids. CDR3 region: CASKPPKDSNEAFF. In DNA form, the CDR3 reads TGTGCCAGCAAGCCCCCGAAGGACAGCAATGAAGCTTTCTTT.

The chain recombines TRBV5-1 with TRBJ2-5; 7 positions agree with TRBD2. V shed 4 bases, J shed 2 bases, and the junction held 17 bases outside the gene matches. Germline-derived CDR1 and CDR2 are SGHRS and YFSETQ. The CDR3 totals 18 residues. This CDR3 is CASSASGARGVHQETQYF. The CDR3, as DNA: TGCGCCAGCAGCGCGAGCGGGGCGAGAGGGGTGCATCAAGAGACCCAGTACTTC.

DNA for the CDR3: TGCGCCAGCAGCCAAGATACAGGGAAGAACTATGGCTACACCTTC. This encodes CASSQDTGKNYGYTF. The chain is built from TRBV4-3 and TRBJ1-2; D is possibly TRBD1 (6 bases). Germline CDR1 LGHNA, CDR2 YSLEER. Between the trimmed V and J ends, which lost 0 bases and 2 bases, there was a span of 10 bases. The CDR3 consists of 15 residues.

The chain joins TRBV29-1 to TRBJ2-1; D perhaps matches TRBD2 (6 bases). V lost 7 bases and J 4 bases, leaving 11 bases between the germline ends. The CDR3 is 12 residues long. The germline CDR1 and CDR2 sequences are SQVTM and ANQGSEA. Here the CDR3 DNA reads TGCAGCGCACATGGGACTTACAATGAGCAGTTCTTC. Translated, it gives CSAHGTYNEQFF.

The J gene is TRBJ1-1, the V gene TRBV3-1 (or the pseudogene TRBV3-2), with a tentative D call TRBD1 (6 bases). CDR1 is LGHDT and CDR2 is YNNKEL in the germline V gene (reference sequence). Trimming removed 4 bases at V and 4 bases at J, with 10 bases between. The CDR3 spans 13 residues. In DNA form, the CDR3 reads TGTGCCAGCAGCCCCCAGGGGAGCACTGAAGCTTTCTTT. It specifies CASSPQGSTEAFF.

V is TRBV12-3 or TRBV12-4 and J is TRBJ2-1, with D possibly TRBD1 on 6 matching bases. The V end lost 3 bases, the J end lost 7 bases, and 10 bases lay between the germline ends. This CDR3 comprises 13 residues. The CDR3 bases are TGTGCCAGCAGTTTTGGACAGACAAATGAGCAGTTCTTC. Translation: CASSFGQTNEQFF.

In DNA form, the CDR3 reads TGCGCCAGCAGCTTTCTACTAGCGGGGTCTGCAGAGACCCAGTACTTC. Its protein is CASSFLLAGSAETQYF. The chain couples TRBV5-1 to TRBJ2-5, with TRBD2 matching 10 bases. CDR3 length: 16 amino acids. Per the germline V gene, CDR1 is SGHRS and CDR2 is YFSETQ. J was trimmed by 4 bases and V by 2 bases; bases with no gene match: 8.

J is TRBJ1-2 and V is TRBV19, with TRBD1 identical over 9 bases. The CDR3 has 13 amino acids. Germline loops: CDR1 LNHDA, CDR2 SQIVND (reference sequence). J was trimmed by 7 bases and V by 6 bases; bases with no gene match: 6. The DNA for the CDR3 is TGTGCCAGTAGCCCGGGACAGGGTCTTGGCTACACCTTC. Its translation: CASSPGQGLGYTF.

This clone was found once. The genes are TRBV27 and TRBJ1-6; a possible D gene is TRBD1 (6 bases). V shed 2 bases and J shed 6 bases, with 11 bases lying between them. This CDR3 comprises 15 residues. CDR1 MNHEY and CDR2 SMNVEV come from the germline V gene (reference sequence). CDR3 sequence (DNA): TGTGCCAGCAGTTTAGTGGGACAATTTAATTCACCCCTCCACTTT. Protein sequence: CASSLVGQFNSPLHF.

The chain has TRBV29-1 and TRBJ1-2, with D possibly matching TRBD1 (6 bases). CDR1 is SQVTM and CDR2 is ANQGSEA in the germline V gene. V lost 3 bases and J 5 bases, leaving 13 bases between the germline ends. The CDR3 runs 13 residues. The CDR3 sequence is CSVDAGARYGYTF. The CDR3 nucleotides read TGCAGCGTTGATGCGGGGGCGCGATATGGCTACACCTTC. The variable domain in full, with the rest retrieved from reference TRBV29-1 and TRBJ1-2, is SAVISQKPSRDICQRGTSLTIQCQVDSQVTMMFWYRQQPGQSLTLIATANQGSEATYESGFVIDKFPISRPNLTFSTLTVSNMSPEDSSIYLCSVDAGARYGYTFGSGTRLTVV.

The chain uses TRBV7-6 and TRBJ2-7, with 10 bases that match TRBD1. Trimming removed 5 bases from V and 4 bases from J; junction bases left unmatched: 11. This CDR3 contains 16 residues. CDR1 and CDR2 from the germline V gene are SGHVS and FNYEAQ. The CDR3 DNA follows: TGTGCCAGCAGCCCAGGGGCGACAGGGGGCTCATACGAGCAGTACTTC. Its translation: CASSPGATGGSYEQYF.

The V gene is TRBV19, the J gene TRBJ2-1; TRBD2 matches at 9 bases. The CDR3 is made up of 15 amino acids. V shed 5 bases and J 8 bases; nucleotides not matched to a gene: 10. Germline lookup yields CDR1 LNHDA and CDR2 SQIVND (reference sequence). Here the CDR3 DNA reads TGTGCCAGTAGTGCCCTAGCGGGACGGGGCGATGAGCAGTTCTTC. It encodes CASSALAGRGDEQFF.

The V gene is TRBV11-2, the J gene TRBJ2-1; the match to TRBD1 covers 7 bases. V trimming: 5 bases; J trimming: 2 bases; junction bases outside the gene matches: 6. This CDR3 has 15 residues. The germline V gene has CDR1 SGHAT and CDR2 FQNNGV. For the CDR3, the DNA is TGTGCCAGCAGCCTGGGACAGACAACCTACAATGAGCAGTTCTTC. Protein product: CASSLGQTTYNEQFF.

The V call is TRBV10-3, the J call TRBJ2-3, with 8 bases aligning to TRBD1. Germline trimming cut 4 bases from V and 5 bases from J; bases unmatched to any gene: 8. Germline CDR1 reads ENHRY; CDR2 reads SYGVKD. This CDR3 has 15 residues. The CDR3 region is CAISAPDRAIDTQYF. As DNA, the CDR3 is TGTGCCATCAGTGCCCCGGACAGGGCAATAGATACGCAGTATTTT.

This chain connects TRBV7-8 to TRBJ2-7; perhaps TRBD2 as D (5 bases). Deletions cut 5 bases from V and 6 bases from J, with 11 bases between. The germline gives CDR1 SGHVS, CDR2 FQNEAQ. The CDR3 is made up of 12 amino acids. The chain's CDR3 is CASSPGVGEQYF. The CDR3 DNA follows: TGTGCCAGCAGCCCCGGGGTAGGCGAGCAGTACTTC. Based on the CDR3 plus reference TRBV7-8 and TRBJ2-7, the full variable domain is GAGVSQSPRYKVAKRGQDVALRCDPISGHVSLFWYQQALGQGPEFLTYFQNEAQLDKSGLPSDRFFAERPEGSVSTLKIQRTQQEDSAVYLCASSPGVGEQYFGPGTRLTVT.

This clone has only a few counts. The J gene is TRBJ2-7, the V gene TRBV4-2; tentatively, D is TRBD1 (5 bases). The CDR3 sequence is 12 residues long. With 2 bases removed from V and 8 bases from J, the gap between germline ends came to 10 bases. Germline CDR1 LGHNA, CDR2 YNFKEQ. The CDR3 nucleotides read TGTGCCAGCAGCCAATTAGGGGCGCAGCAGTACTTC. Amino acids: CASSQLGAQQYF.

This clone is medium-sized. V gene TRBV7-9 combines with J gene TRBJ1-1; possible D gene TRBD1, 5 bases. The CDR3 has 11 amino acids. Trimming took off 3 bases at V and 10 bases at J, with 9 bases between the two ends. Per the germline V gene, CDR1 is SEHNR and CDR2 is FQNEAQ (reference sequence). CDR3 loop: CASSFQGPAFF. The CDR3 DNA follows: TGTGCCAGCAGCTTTCAGGGCCCAGCTTTCTTT.